This is a list of T cell receptor beta chains from one sample in a study of OX40 agonist ivuxolimab in advanced cancers. TCRdb keeps only in-frame clones here, not all; method: immunoSEQ multiplex PCR. The sample lists under 85,000 clones; 94% were seen once. Specimen: CD4+ or CD8+ T cells sorted from blood, collected in a trial of the OX40 agonist ivuxolimab. The origin of the receptors is an adult with an advanced solid tumor such as melanoma, head and neck, liver or kidney cancer. Both conserved end residues are part of each CDR3. D genes are given only for firm matches. Rows give clone size only sometimes, using once, few, many, or a class for an expanded clone.

d_call	v_call	j_call	clone_size	cdr3_aa	cdr3_nt
TRBD2	TRBV5-1	TRBJ2-1	once	CASSPSGSNEQFF	TGCGCCAGCAGTCCTAGCGGGAGCAATGAGCAGTTCTTC
TRBD1	TRBV11-3	TRBJ2-7	-	CASSLSSNRGRGNEQYF	TGTGCCAGCAGCTTAAGTTCTAACAGGGGAAGGGGGAACGAGCAGTACTTC
-	TRBV9	TRBJ1-3	-	CASSASPSFSGNTIYF	TGTGCCAGCAGCGCCAGTCCTTCCTTCTCTGGAAACACCATATATTTT
TRBD2	TRBV29-1	TRBJ2-3	-	CSVEFRLAGGAPSTDTQYF	TGCAGCGTTGAATTTCGGCTAGCGGGGGGGGCCCCCAGCACAGATACGCAGTATTTT
-	TRBV10-3	TRBJ2-7	-	CAISESEDEQYF	TGTGCCATCAGTGAGTCGGAGGACGAGCAGTACTTC
-	TRBV6-9	TRBJ1-5	-	CASSYSRGYNQPQHF	TGTGCCAGCAGTTACTCCAGAGGATATAATCAGCCCCAGCATTTT
TRBD1	TRBV5-1	TRBJ1-1	-	CASSFTGGTGTEAFF	TGCGCCAGCAGCTTTACAGGGGGTACGGGGACTGAAGCTTTCTTT
-	TRBV25-1	TRBJ1-2	-	CASSEGQGQRYGYTF	TGTGCCAGCAGTGAAGGTCAGGGACAACGTTATGGCTACACCTTC
TRBD1	TRBV10-3	TRBJ2-2	-	CAISGGDSLTGELFF	TGTGCCATCAGTGGTGGGGACAGTCTCACCGGGGAGCTGTTTTTT
TRBD1	TRBV4-2	TRBJ2-7	-	CASSTGGPYEQYF	TGTGCCAGCAGTACAGGGGGACCCTACGAGCAGTACTTC
-	TRBV30	TRBJ2-2	-	CACEGGRYTGELFF	TGTGCCTGTGAGGGGGGGCGTTACACCGGGGAGCTGTTTTTT
-	TRBV21-1	TRBJ2-2	-	CASSKERGGELFF	TGTGCCAGCAGCAAAGAGCGTGGGGGGGAGCTGTTTTTT
-	TRBV11-3	TRBJ2-3	-	CASSLLAASTSTDTQYF	TGTGCCAGCAGCTTACTAGCCGCGAGTACTAGCACAGATACGCAGTATTTT
-	TRBV29-1	TRBJ2-3	-	CSTDRGNKGTDTQYF	TGCAGCACTGATCGGGGGAACAAAGGCACAGATACGCAGTATTTT
-	TRBV7-9	TRBJ1-2	-	CASSFGQALVEGYTF	TGTGCCAGCAGCTTTGGGCAGGCTCTGGTAGAGGGCTACACCTTC
TRBD1	TRBV2	TRBJ2-7	-	CANKGQGESEQYF	TGTGCCAACAAGGGACAGGGAGAATCCGAGCAGTACTTC
TRBD1	TRBV14	TRBJ2-7	-	CASSQGPTGDSYEQYF	TGTGCCAGCAGCCAAGGTCCGACAGGGGACTCCTACGAGCAGTACTTC
-	TRBV4-2	TRBJ1-4	-	CASSQPRATNEKLFF	TGTGCCAGCAGCCAACCCAGGGCTACTAATGAAAAACTGTTTTTT
TRBD2	TRBV5-6	TRBJ2-7	-	CASRDGLAAPLEQYF	TGTGCCAGCAGGGACGGACTAGCGGCCCCCCTCGAGCAGTACTTC
-	TRBV4-3	TRBJ2-7	-	CASSQDRTPPGEQYF	TGCGCCAGCAGCCAAGATCGGACTCCCCCCGGCGAGCAGTACTTC
TRBD2	TRBV4-3	TRBJ2-7	-	CASSQDPSGRAGSYEQYF	TGCGCCAGCAGCCAAGACCCTAGCGGGAGGGCCGGGTCCTACGAGCAGTACTTC
-	TRBV27	TRBJ1-5	once	CASSFTGGRGNQPQHF	TGTGCCAGCAGTTTTACGGGGGGCCGGGGCAATCAGCCCCAGCATTTT
TRBD2	TRBV12-5	TRBJ2-3	-	CASGLVDQGGSYTDTQYF	TGTGCTAGTGGTTTGGTAGATCAAGGCGGGAGCTACACAGATACGCAGTATTTT
TRBD2	TRBV29-1	TRBJ2-4	-	CSVGSVSGRAGAKNIQYF	TGCAGCGTTGGCTCGGTTAGCGGGAGGGCCGGAGCCAAAAACATTCAGTACTTC
-	TRBV7-3	TRBJ2-7	-	CASSLTADSYEQYF	TGTGCCAGCAGCTTAACGGCCGATTCCTACGAGCAGTACTTC
-	TRBV9	TRBJ2-1	-	CASSVGLASYNEQFF	TGTGCCAGCAGCGTCGGCCTAGCCTCCTACAATGAGCAGTTCTTC
-	TRBV19	TRBJ2-7	-	CASSIPRRRGYEQYF	TGTGCCAGTAGTATCCCCCGACGCCGGGGCTACGAGCAGTACTTC
TRBD1	TRBV18	TRBJ1-5	-	CASSPGPWDRGLSNQPQHF	TGTGCCAGCTCACCAGGACCTTGGGACAGGGGTCTAAGCAATCAGCCCCAGCATTTT
-	TRBV13	TRBJ2-7	-	CASSQGSSYEQYF	TGTGCCAGCAGCCAGGGTAGCTCCTACGAGCAGTACTTC
-	TRBV19	TRBJ2-7	-	CASSFGQGGSYEQYF	TGTGCCAGTAGCTTTGGGCAGGGTGGCTCCTACGAGCAGTACTTC
TRBD2	TRBV25-1	TRBJ2-7	once	CATGGGRNEQYF	TGTGCCACCGGGGGGGGAAGGAACGAGCAGTACTTC
-	TRBV4-2	TRBJ2-7	once	CASSQDRPSAGTYEQYF	TGTGCCAGCAGCCAAGACCGACCTAGCGCGGGAACCTACGAGCAGTACTTC
TRBD1	TRBV25-1	TRBJ1-1	-	CASSEDQDRGNTEAFF	TGTGCCAGCAGTGAGGACCAAGACAGGGGGAACACTGAAGCTTTCTTT
-	TRBV5-1	TRBJ2-7	-	CASSSRTDYEQYF	TGCGCCAGCAGCTCTCGGACGGATTACGAGCAGTACTTC
-	TRBV30	TRBJ2-1	-	CAWSVPPPYSYNEQFF	TGTGCCTGGAGTGTCCCCCCACCTTACTCCTACAATGAGCAGTTCTTC
-	TRBV7-7	TRBJ2-1	-	CASSLRGTNEQFF	TGTGCTAGCAGCTTAAGGGGTACCAATGAGCAGTTCTTC
TRBD2	TRBV4-3	TRBJ2-3	-	CASSQGVAGRSDTQYF	TGCGCCAGCAGCCAAGGCGTAGCGGGACGTTCAGATACGCAGTATTTT
TRBD2	TRBV27	TRBJ2-1	-	CASSVGTSGKGEQFF	TGTGCCAGCAGCGTAGGGACTAGCGGGAAGGGTGAGCAGTTCTTC
TRBD2	TRBV4-1	TRBJ2-1	-	CASSQGLAGGDPYNEQFF	TGCGCCAGCAGCCAGGGACTAGCGGGAGGCGACCCCTACAATGAGCAGTTCTTC
TRBD1	TRBV28	TRBJ1-1	-	CASSPTGENTEAFF	TGTGCCAGCAGTCCGACAGGGGAGAACACTGAAGCTTTCTTT
-	TRBV30	TRBJ1-5	-	CAWASGRYSNQPQHF	TGTGCCTGGGCCTCGGGCCGGTATAGCAATCAGCCCCAGCATTTT
TRBD1	TRBV19	TRBJ1-5	-	CASSNLQGADQPQHF	TGTGCCAGTAGTAACTTACAGGGGGCGGATCAGCCCCAGCATTTT
-	TRBV5-6	TRBJ2-1	-	CASSQGPPEQFF	TGTGCCAGCAGCCAGGGACCCCCAGAGCAGTTCTTC
-	TRBV29-1	TRBJ2-1	once	CSVTPSSSYNEQFF	TGCAGCGTAACCCCGTCCTCTTCCTACAATGAGCAGTTCTTC
-	TRBV25-1	TRBJ2-1	-	CASSELGLADSRYNEQFF	TGTGCCAGCAGTGAGTTAGGGTTAGCGGACTCCAGGTACAATGAGCAGTTCTTC
-	TRBV7-2	TRBJ2-7	-	CASSSTGSGGYEQYF	TGTGCCAGCAGCTCTACCGGGTCTGGGGGGTACGAGCAGTACTTC
-	TRBV6-5	TRBJ2-7	few	CASSSSGGVYEQYF	TGTGCCAGCAGTTCCTCCGGGGGAGTCTACGAGCAGTACTTC